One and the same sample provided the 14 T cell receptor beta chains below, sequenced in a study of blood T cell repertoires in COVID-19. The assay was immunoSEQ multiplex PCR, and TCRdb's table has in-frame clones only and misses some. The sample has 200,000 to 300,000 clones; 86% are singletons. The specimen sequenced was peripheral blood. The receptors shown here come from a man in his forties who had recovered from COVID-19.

The chain's CDR3 is CASSVDPTSGSSEQYF. For the CDR3, the DNA is TGTGCCAGCAGCGTAGATCCGACTAGCGGGAGTTCCGAGCAGTACTTC. J is TRBJ2-7 and V is TRBV9; 12 bases match TRBD2. Germline CDR1 is SGDLS and CDR2 is YYNGEE. With 0 bases clipped from V and 6 bases from J, the junction kept 7 bases outside the gene matches. The length of the CDR3 is 16 residues.

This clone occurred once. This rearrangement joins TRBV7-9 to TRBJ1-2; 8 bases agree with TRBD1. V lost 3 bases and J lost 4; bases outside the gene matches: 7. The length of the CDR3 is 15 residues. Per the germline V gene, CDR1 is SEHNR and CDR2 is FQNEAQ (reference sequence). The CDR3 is CASSFQTTGAYGYTF. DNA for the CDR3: TGTGCCAGCAGCTTCCAGACGACAGGGGCCTATGGCTACACCTTC.

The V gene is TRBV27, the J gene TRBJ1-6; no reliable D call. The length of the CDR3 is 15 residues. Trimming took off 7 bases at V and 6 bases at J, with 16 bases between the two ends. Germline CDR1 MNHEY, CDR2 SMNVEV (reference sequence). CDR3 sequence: CASTSIGGLNSPLHF. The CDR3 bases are TGTGCCAGCACCAGCATTGGTGGGCTTAATTCACCCCTCCACTTT.

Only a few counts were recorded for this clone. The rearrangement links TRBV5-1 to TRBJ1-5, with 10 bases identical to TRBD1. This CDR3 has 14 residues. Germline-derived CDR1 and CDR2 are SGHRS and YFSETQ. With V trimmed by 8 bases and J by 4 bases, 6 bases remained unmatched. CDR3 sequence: CASRGQGPNQPQHF. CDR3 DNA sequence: TGCGCCAGTAGGGGACAGGGGCCGAATCAGCCCCAGCATTTT.

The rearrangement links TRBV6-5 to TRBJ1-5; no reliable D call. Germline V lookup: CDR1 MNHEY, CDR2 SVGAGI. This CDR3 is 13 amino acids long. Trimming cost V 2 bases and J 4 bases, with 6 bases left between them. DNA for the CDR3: TGTGCCAGCAGTTACGGGCTAAATCAGCCCCAGCATTTT. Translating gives CASSYGLNQPQHF.

The CDR3 DNA reads as TGTGCCGTGACGGGACAGGGGGGTGGCTACACCTTC. It encodes CAVTGQGGGYTF. The gene calls are TRBV7-9 and TRBJ1-2; 11 bases are a match to TRBD1. The J segment lost 7 bases and the V segment lost 11 bases, leaving 6 bases of the junction unmatched. Germline V gene data show CDR1 as SEHNR and CDR2 as FQNEAQ (reference sequence). CDR3 size: 12 residues.

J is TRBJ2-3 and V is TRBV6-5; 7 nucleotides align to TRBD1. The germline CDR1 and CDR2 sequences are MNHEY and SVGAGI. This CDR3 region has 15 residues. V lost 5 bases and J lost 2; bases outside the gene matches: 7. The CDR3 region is CASSRNRGNTDTQYF. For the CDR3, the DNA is TGTGCCAGCAGTCGGAACAGGGGAAACACAGATACGCAGTATTTT.

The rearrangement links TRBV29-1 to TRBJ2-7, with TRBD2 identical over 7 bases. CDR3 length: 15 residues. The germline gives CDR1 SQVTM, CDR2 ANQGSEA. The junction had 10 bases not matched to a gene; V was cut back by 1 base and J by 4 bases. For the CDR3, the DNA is TGCAGCGTTGAAGTTTGGGCGGGAGAGGGTTACGAGCAGTACTTC. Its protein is CSVEVWAGEGYEQYF.

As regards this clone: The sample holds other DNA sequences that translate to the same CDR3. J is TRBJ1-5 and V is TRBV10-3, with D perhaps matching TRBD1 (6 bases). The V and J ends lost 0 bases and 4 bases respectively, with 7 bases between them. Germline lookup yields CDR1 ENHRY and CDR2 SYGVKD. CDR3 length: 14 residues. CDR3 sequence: CAISESGGNQPQHF. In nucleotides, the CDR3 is TGTGCCATCAGTGAGTCAGGGGGAAATCAGCCCCAGCATTTT.

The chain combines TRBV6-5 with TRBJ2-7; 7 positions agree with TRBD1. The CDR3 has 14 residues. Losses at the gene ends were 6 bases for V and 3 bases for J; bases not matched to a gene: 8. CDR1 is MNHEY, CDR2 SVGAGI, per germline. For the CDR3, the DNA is TGTGCCAGCAGATCCGACAGGGTTAACTACGAGCAGTACTTC. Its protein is CASRSDRVNYEQYF.

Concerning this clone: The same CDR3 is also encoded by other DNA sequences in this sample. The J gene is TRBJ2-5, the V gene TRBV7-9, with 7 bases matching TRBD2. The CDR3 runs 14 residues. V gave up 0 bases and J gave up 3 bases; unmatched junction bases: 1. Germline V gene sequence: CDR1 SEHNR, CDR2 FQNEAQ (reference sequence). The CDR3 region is CASSLAGGKETQYF. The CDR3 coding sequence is TGTGCCAGCAGCTTAGCGGGGGGGAAAGAGACCCAGTACTTC.

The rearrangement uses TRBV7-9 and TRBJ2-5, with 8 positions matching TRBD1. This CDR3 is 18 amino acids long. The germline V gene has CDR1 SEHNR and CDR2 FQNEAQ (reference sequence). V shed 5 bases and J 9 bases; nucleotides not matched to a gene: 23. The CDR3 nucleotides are TGTGCCAGCAGCCATCGAGGGGTCCGGGACAGGAGTTCGGGGGCCCAGTACTTC. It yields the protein CASSHRGVRDRSSGAQYF. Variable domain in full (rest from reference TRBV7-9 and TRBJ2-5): DTGVSQNPRHKITKRGQNVTFRCDPISEHNRLYWYRQTLGQGPEFLTYFQNEAQLEKSRLLSDRFSAERPKGSFSTLEIQRTEQGDSAMYLCASSHRGVRDRSSGAQYFGPGTRLLVL.

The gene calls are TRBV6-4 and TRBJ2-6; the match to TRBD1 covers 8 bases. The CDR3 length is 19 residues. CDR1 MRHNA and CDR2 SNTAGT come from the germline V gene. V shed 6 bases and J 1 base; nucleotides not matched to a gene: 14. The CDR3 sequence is CASRPRQGWVRSGANVLTF. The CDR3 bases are TGTGCCAGCAGACCAAGACAGGGGTGGGTTAGATCTGGGGCCAACGTCCTGACTTTC.

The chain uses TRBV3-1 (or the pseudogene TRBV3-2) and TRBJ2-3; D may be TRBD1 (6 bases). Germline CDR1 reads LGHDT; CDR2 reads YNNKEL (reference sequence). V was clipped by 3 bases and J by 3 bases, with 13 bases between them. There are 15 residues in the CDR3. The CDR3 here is CASSQGAVTTDTQYF. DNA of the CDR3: TGTGCCAGCAGCCAGGGGGCGGTCACAACAGATACGCAGTATTTT.